Included here is one T cell receptor (beta chain) sequence, with context. Its antigen is as yet unknown. This sample is part of a study of beta chain features in type 1 diabetes. Study overall: Across every sample, roughly 100 million sorted cells were examined in total. Study-wide points: People with Type 1 diabetes carried modestly yet significantly shorter TCRB CDR3s in all four CD4+ subsets. Naive, central memory and Treg TCRB repertoires seemed to resemble each other more closely in patients than they did in healthy donors.

Expressed TCRB transcripts were sequenced because the entire RNA isolate underwent reverse transcription. Libraries were prepared by immunoSEQ multiplex PCR; TCRdb keeps only in-frame clonotypes and omits some of them. The repertoire holds about 650,000 clones, with 9.5% to 15% as singletons. CDR3 length: 13 residues. V gave up 7 bases and J gave up 5 bases, with 14 bases separating them. The germline V gene has CDR1 SGHTA and CDR2 FQGNSA. This receptor was identified in a man aged 25 to 40 with type 1 diabetes. The gene calls are TRBV7-2 and TRBJ1-2, with D tentatively TRBD1 (6 bases). Sequenced: naive CD4+ T cells from blood. This chain's CDR3 is CASTLTGTYGYTF. In DNA form, the CDR3 reads TGTGCCAGCACTTTAACAGGGACGTATGGCTACACCTTC.